This T cell receptor (beta chain) originates from a study of beta chain features in type 1 diabetes. Study findings and constraints: Type 1 diabetes patients showed a moderate but significant shortening of TCRB CDR3s in all four CD4+ subsets.

As every portion of the isolated RNA was reverse transcribed, the sequencing read expressed TCRB transcripts. Using immunoSEQ multiplex PCR, the repertoire was profiled, and TCRdb retains in-frame clones only, with some absent. The data hold more than 550,000 clones, with around 15% observed a single time. This clone was seen a handful of times. The antigen is not known. CDR3 size: 14 residues. V lost 2 bases to trimming and J lost 3 bases; unmatched junction nucleotides: 5. The germline gives CDR1 SGHRS, CDR2 YFSETQ. Sequencing input: naive CD4+ T cells from blood. This sequence joins TRBV5-1 and TRBJ2-7; 7 positions match TRBD1. The origin of this receptor is a man between 18 and 29 years old with type 1 diabetes. The CDR3: CASSFRDSNYEQYF. The CDR3 DNA is TGCGCCAGCAGCTTCCGGGACAGCAACTACGAGCAGTACTTC.